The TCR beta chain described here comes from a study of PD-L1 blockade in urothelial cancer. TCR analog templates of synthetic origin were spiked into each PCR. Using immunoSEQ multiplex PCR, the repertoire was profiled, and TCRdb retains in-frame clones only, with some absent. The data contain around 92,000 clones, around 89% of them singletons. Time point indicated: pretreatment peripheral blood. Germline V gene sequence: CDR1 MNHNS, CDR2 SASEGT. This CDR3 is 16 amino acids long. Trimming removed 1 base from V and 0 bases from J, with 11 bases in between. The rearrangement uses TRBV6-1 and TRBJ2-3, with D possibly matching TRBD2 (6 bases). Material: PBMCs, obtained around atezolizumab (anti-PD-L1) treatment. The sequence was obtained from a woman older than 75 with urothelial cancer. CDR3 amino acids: CASSEVRGGSTDTQYF. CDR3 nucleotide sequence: TGTGCCAGCAGTGAAGTTAGGGGAGGAAGCACAGATACGCAGTATTTT.